The present TCR beta chain was sequenced within a study of glioma-infiltrating T cells. Trimming cost V 6 bases and J 6 bases; bases outside gene matches: 7. The germline CDR1 and CDR2 sequences are DFQATT and SNEGSKA (reference sequence). The CDR3 sequence is 14 residues long. Using RNA template, CDR3s of TCR alpha and beta were amplified with iRepertoire arm-PCR. TCRdb ran MiXCR on the multiplex PCR reads and lists one entry per CDR3 protein. Of under 200,000 distinct CDR3 sequences in the sample, around 45% were seen once. This clonotype was observed many times. The clonotype was recovered from a human donor with low-grade glioma or glioblastoma, undergoing nonglioma brain surgery, or in good health (not recorded which). The sequenced material came from glioma tissue, nonneoplastic brain tissue, or PBMCs (not recorded which). The chain combines TRBV20-1 with TRBJ2-5; 13 bases are a match to TRBD2. CDR3 in amino acids: CSAVRTSGGKTQYF. For the CDR3, the DNA is TGCAGTGCCGTCAGGACTAGCGGGGGAAAGACCCAGTACTTC.